Listed here are 26 T cell receptor beta chains from one sample, sequenced in a study of CD8 T cells in ankylosing spondylitis. Whole-study results and caveats: A motif of eight or nine highly homologous TCR beta variants was seen as apparently characteristic of ankylosing spondylitis blood.

These TCRs' antigens remain unknown. From the 5' RACE reads, TCRdb called clonotypes with MiXCR, one entry per CDR3 protein. The data show a few hundred thousand distinct CDR3 sequences, approximately 20% seen once. What was sequenced was blood, either unsorted or a sorted T cell fraction (not recorded which). Receptors originate from a male donor with ankylosing spondylitis.

The gene calls are TRBV28 and TRBJ2-3, with TRBD2 matching over 9 bases. The length of the CDR3 is 16 residues. The V gene end was trimmed by 6 bases and the J gene end by 2 bases; junction bases not matched to a gene: 9. CDR1 and CDR2 from the germline V gene are MDHEN and SYDVKM. The CDR3 DNA is TGTGCCAGCAGCCCAACCGCGGGAGGGACCACAGATACGCAGTATTTT. It codes for CASSPTAGGTTDTQYF.

This clonotype turned up a few times. V usage is TRBV11-2 and J usage is TRBJ2-3, with 8 positions matching TRBD2. In germline, CDR1 is SGHAT, CDR2 FQNNGV. J lost 0 bases, V lost 5 bases, and 4 bases had no gene match. This CDR3 contains 15 residues. The CDR3 here is CASSPVAGSTDTQYF. DNA for the CDR3: TGTGCCAGCAGCCCGGTAGCGGGAAGCACAGATACGCAGTATTTT.

This chain joins TRBV7-9 and TRBJ1-2, with TRBD1 matching over 9 bases. Unmatched junction bases numbered 6, after V lost 5 bases and J lost 8 bases. In germline, CDR1 is SEHNR, CDR2 FQNEAQ (reference sequence). The length of the CDR3 is 13 residues. The CDR3 is CASSQGQGRGYTF. CDR3 in DNA: TGTGCCAGCAGCCAGGGACAGGGAAGAGGCTACACCTTC.

This clonotype was seen many times. The chain carries TRBV20-1 and TRBJ1-1; 8 nucleotides line up with TRBD1. The CDR3 contains 13 residues. Unmatched junction bases numbered 9, after V lost 0 bases and J lost 12 bases. Germline V gives CDR1 DFQATT, CDR2 SNEGSKA (reference sequence). The CDR3 protein is CSARDGGQGASFF. CDR3 DNA: TGCAGTGCTAGAGATGGCGGGCAGGGGGCTTCTTTCTTT.

This clonotype has at least ten counts. This chain connects TRBV28 to TRBJ2-1; D unclear. Between the trimmed V and J ends, which lost 3 bases and 7 bases, there was a span of 7 bases. CDR1 is MDHEN, CDR2 SYDVKM, per germline. There are 12 residues in the CDR3. CDR3 coding DNA: TGTGCCAGCAGTTTGTCGTGGAATGAGCAGTTCTTC. Amino acids: CASSLSWNEQFF.

This clonotype occurred a few times. CDR3: CASSLPTGTQPQHF. CDR3 in DNA: TGTGCCAGCAGTCTCCCGACGGGCACTCAGCCCCAGCATTTT. The chain uses TRBV6-2 or TRBV6-3 and TRBJ1-5; the D is unclear. The V end lost 5 bases, the J end lost 6 bases, and 14 bases lay between the germline ends. In germline, CDR1 is MNHEY, CDR2 SVGEGT. The CDR3 runs 14 residues.

This clonotype was observed a handful of times. J is TRBJ2-3 and V is TRBV7-9, with a weak D call TRBD2 (5 bases). The CDR3 totals 12 residues. Germline V gives CDR1 SEHNR, CDR2 FQNEAQ (reference sequence). V dropped 5 bases and J dropped 9 bases, with 12 bases sitting between them. CDR3 sequence reads: CASSPPPGTQYF. The CDR3, as DNA: TGTGCCAGCAGCCCCCCACCGGGGACGCAGTATTTT.

There are a few counts of this clonotype. J is TRBJ1-2 and V is TRBV11-1; D is perhaps TRBD1 (6 bases). V lost 2 bases, J lost 6 bases, and 10 bases lay in between. Per the germline V gene, CDR1 is SGHAT and CDR2 is FQDESV (reference sequence). The CDR3 covers 13 residues. The CDR3, as DNA: TGTGCCAGCAGCTTAAGGAGACAGGATGGCTACACCTTC. Encoded protein: CASSLRRQDGYTF. Complete variable domain (other parts from reference TRBV11-1 and TRBJ1-2): EAEVAQSPRYKITEKSQAVAFWCDPISGHATLYWYRQILGQGPELLVQFQDESVVDDSQLPKDRFSAERLKGVDSTLKIQPAELGDSAMYLCASSLRRQDGYTFGSGTRLTVV.

The chain recombines TRBV29-1 with TRBJ2-3; D is tentatively TRBD1 or TRBD2 (5 bases each). The CDR3 loop spans 12 amino acids. V was shortened by 7 bases and J by 3 bases, with 11 bases between the two germline ends. CDR1 and CDR2 (germline): SQVTM, ANQGSEA. CDR3 coding DNA: TGCAGCGCCGGGGCGGAGACAGATACGCAGTATTTT. Translated: CSAGAETDTQYF.

This clonotype was counted only a few times. The chain uses TRBV7-2 and TRBJ2-7; D might be TRBD2 (7 bases). The CDR3 contains 16 residues. V was trimmed by 4 bases and J by 0 bases, leaving 16 bases between them. Germline V lookup: CDR1 SGHTA, CDR2 FQGNSA. The CDR3 sequence: CASSSGRDTSSYEQYF. Here the CDR3 DNA reads TGTGCCAGCAGCTCAGGGAGGGACACGAGCTCCTACGAGCAGTACTTC. The whole variable domain, filled in from reference TRBV7-2 and TRBJ2-7, reads GAGVSQSPSNKVTEKGKDVELRCDPISGHTALYWYRQSLGQGLEFLIYFQGNSAPDKSGLPSDRFSAERTGGSVSTLTIQRTQQEDSAVYLCASSSGRDTSSYEQYFGPGTRLTVT.

This clonotype has only a few counts. The chain combines TRBV5-1 with TRBJ2-1; D assignment may be TRBD1 or TRBD2 (5 bases each). The CDR3 totals 16 residues. V lost 0 bases to trimming and J lost 4 bases, with 14 bases between them. Germline CDR1 is SGHRS and CDR2 is YFSETQ. This CDR3 is CASSLEGVAGYNEQFF. The DNA of the CDR3 is TGCGCCAGCAGCTTGGAAGGGGTTGCGGGTTACAATGAGCAGTTCTTC. The full variable domain, with the rest looked up from reference TRBV5-1 and TRBJ2-1, is KAGVTQTPRYLIKTRGQQVTLSCSPISGHRSVSWYQQTPGQGLQFLFEYFSETQRNKGNFPGRFSGRQFSNSRSEMNVSTLELGDSALYLCASSLEGVAGYNEQFFGPGTRLTVL.

This clonotype was picked up a small number of times. The rearrangement uses TRBV28 and TRBJ1-1; perhaps TRBD1 as D (6 bases). Germline values: CDR1 MDHEN, CDR2 SYDVKM. The CDR3 spans 16 residues. Trimming removed 6 bases from V and 0 bases from J, with 17 bases in between. The CDR3 protein is CASSTSGQTMNTEAFF. CDR3 nucleotides: TGTGCCAGCAGCACATCCGGACAGACCATGAACACTGAAGCTTTCTTT.

The V gene is TRBV3-1, the J gene TRBJ2-1; D remains unclear. Trimming pared 1 base from V and 5 bases from J, leaving 9 bases between. This CDR3 spans 14 amino acids. The germline CDR1 and CDR2 sequences are LGHDT and YNNKEL (reference sequence). CDR3 DNA: TGTGCCAGCAGCCAAGGAAATAGAAACAATGAGCAGTTCTTC. It specifies CASSQGNRNNEQFF.

This clonotype was found a few times. The CDR3 end shows no conserved phenylalanine or tryptophan, and so a read error is likely. This chain links TRBV6-2 or TRBV6-3 with TRBJ2-2; 8 bases are shared with TRBD2. Germline V lookup: CDR1 MNHEY, CDR2 SVGEGT. The V segment lost 2 bases and the J segment 0 bases; nucleotides outside the gene matches: 5. This CDR3 is built from 17 residues. The CDR3 loop reads CASSYQKGLANTGELFY. The CDR3 DNA sequence: TGTGCCAGCAGTTACCAAAAGGGACTAGCGAACACCGGGGAGCTGTTTTAT.

The chain links TRBV20-1 to TRBJ1-5; D gene uncertain. The CDR3 runs to 15 residues. Germline CDR1 is DFQATT and CDR2 is SNEGSKA (reference sequence). Trimming left V 6 bases short and J 4 bases short, with 19 bases between. The CDR3 here is CSATSSGGQNQPQHF. As DNA, the CDR3 is TGCAGTGCCACCAGTTCCGGAGGGCAAAATCAGCCCCAGCATTTT.

The gene calls are TRBV11-1 and TRBJ1-1; perhaps TRBD1 as D (5 bases). Germline CDR1 and CDR2: SGHAT and FQDESV (reference sequence). The V gene lost 6 bases and the J gene lost 3 bases, with 20 bases spanning the gap. The CDR3 is 16 residues long. The CDR3 DNA reads TGTGCCAGCAGGCCTTCCAGGGCCACGGGGGACACTGAAGCTTTCTTT. This sequence encodes CASRPSRATGDTEAFF.

Ten or more counts support this clonotype. The gene calls are TRBV29-1 and TRBJ2-7; D is possibly TRBD1 or TRBD2 (7 bases each). This CDR3 has 14 residues. Trimming left V 6 bases short and J 2 bases short, with 17 bases between. Germline lookup yields CDR1 SQVTM and CDR2 ANQGSEA. The CDR3 DNA reads as TGCAGCGTGAGGGGGCCTAGCGGCACCTACGAGCAGTACTTC. Translated, it gives CSVRGPSGTYEQYF.

This clonotype has at least ten counts. The V gene is TRBV10-3, the J gene TRBJ1-1; D might be TRBD1 (5 bases). Trimming left V 5 bases short and J 0 bases short, with 22 bases between. CDR1 and CDR2 (germline): ENHRY, SYGVKD. The CDR3 is made up of 18 amino acids. As DNA, the CDR3 is TGTGCCATCAGTAAAGGGACTTCCTCCGCCGAAATGAACACTGAAGCTTTCTTT. It codes for CAISKGTSSAEMNTEAFF.

The gene calls are TRBV2 and TRBJ2-3, with D possibly being TRBD1 (5 bases). Trimming removed 7 bases from V and 4 bases from J, with 21 bases in between. The germline CDR1 and CDR2 sequences are SNHLY and FYNNEI. The CDR3 length is 16 residues. The CDR3 loop is CASTPRVGARADTQYF. DNA for the CDR3: TGTGCCAGCACCCCAAGGGTAGGGGCGAGAGCAGATACGCAGTATTTT.

This clonotype was picked up a small number of times. The chain joins TRBV7-9 to TRBJ2-3; D ambiguous. Trimming left V 4 bases short and J 7 bases short, with 12 bases between. CDR3 length: 13 residues. CDR1 and CDR2 (germline): SEHNR, FQNEAQ (reference sequence). The CDR3 sequence: CASSSTPSNTQYF. The CDR3 DNA sequence: TGTGCCAGCAGCTCCACCCCATCTAATACGCAGTATTTT.

This clonotype came up a few times. This rearrangement joins TRBV6-2 or TRBV6-3 to TRBJ2-3; the D gene is possibly TRBD2 (6 bases). The V gene lost 4 bases and the J gene lost 2 bases, with 10 bases spanning the gap. CDR1 MNHEY and CDR2 SVGEGT come from the germline V gene. The CDR3 is 14 residues long. CDR3 in DNA: TGTGCCAGCAGTTCCGGGACTTTCACAGATACGCAGTATTTT. It translates to CASSSGTFTDTQYF.

The V and J genes are TRBV5-1 and TRBJ1-1; 9 nucleotides agree with TRBD1. The CDR3 runs to 14 residues. V was clipped by 4 bases and J by 4 bases; unmatched bases: 5. Germline CDR1 SGHRS, CDR2 YFSETQ. This CDR3 is CASSTRQGVTEAFF. Written as DNA, the CDR3 is TGCGCCAGCAGCACCAGACAGGGGGTCACTGAAGCTTTCTTT.

J is TRBJ2-2 and V is TRBV2; a weak D match, TRBD1 (6 bases). Trimming removed 8 bases from V and 5 bases from J, with 9 bases in between. This CDR3 is built from 12 residues. The germline V gene encodes CDR1 SNHLY and CDR2 FYNNEI. The CDR3 spells CASWDTTGELFF. CDR3 nucleotide sequence: TGTGCCAGCTGGGACACTACCGGGGAGCTGTTTTTT.

This clonotype was observed a few times. This chain joins TRBV2 and TRBJ2-4, with 11 bases aligning to TRBD2. Germline V gene sequence: CDR1 SNHLY, CDR2 FYNNEI. The trim removed 8 bases at V and 3 bases at J, leaving 12 bases unmatched. This CDR3 has 17 residues. CDR3 nucleotides: TGTGCCAGCCTGGGACTAGCGGCAGGGGGTCTCAAAAACATTCAGTACTTC. Translated: CASLGLAAGGLKNIQYF. The full variable domain, in which reference TRBV2 and TRBJ2-4 provide the parts outside the CDR3, is EPEVTQTPSHQVTQMGQEVILRCVPISNHLYFYWYRQILGQKVEFLVSFYNNEISEKSEIFDDQFSVERPDGSNFTLKIRSTKLEDSAMYFCASLGLAAGGLKNIQYFGAGTRLSVL.

This clonotype has only one observation. This chain links TRBV2 with TRBJ2-6; D perhaps matches TRBD1 (5 bases). V was clipped by 7 bases and J by 0 bases, with 10 bases between them. CDR1 is SNHLY, CDR2 FYNNEI, per germline. The CDR3 spans 15 residues. The DNA of the CDR3 is TGTGCCAGCACTAGACAGCTCTCTGGGGCCAACGTCCTGACTTTC. Translated: CASTRQLSGANVLTF.

The chain has TRBV5-1 and TRBJ2-3; TRBD2 aligns across 8 bases. The V gene's germline CDR1 is SGHRS and CDR2 YFSETQ. V shed 4 bases and J 7 bases; nucleotides not matched to a gene: 8. The CDR3 is 14 residues long. CDR3 nucleotides: TGCGCCAGCAGCCAAGCGGGAGAGGTGAATACGCAGTATTTT. As protein: CASSQAGEVNTQYF.